The clone carrying this T cell receptor (beta chain) has at least ten counts. As yet, its antigen is unknown. V shed 3 bases and J shed 2 bases, with 9 bases lying between them. There are 14 residues in the CDR3. This record comes from a study of breast tumors, draining lymph nodes, adjacent tissues. Whole-study results and caveats: Compared with lymph nodes, tumors were less diverse; compared with nontumor tissue, more. Most tumor T cells seemingly derive from lymph node, then expand in tumor.

The lymph nodes were axillary draining lymph nodes from breast cancer patients. TCRdb reprocessed the multiplex PCR reads via MiXCR and lists one record per CDR3 protein. This repertoire shows about 200,000 distinct CDR3 sequences, roughly 31% found once; its top ten account for about 4.3%. The source material was axillary lymph node tissue. The gene calls are TRBV12-3 or TRBV12-4 and TRBJ2-3, with a weak D call TRBD2 (5 bases). This receptor was taken from a female donor with breast cancer. Some clones in this sample may be carry-over from other donors' samples. In DNA, the CDR3 is TGTGCCAGCAGTTTCCCGGAGGTCACAGATACGCAGTATTTT. Residues: CASSFPEVTDTQYF.